This T cell receptor (beta chain) was obtained from a study of T-cell reconstitution after alpha-beta-depleted transplantation in children. Preparation of the TCRbeta library was carried out with unique molecular identifiers. Each CDR3 protein gets one entry after TCRdb re-called the PCR reads with MiXCR. The repertoire includes approximately 270,000 distinct CDR3 sequences, around 25% of them detected once, and roughly 5% sits in the top ten. The V end lost 3 bases, the J end lost 0 bases, and 12 bases lay between the germline ends. Germline V gives CDR1 SQVTM, CDR2 ANQGSEA. This CDR3 is built from 14 residues.

The genes are TRBV29-1 and TRBJ2-7, with D possibly being TRBD1 (6 bases). The TCR was taken from a female patient aged 2-15 years who had a stem cell transplant for congenital amegakaryocytic thrombocytopenia, so the T cells may come from the graft donor. This material consisted of PBMCs, mostly from graft donor cells, taken 360 days after TCRalphabeta/CD19-depleted stem cell transplant. DNA for the CDR3: TGCAGCGTTGAGGGGGCCAGCAACTCCTACGAGCAGTACTTC. This translates into CSVEGASNSYEQYF.